Included here is one T cell receptor beta chain sequence, with context. Ten or more counts support this clonotype. Its antigen target is currently unknown. No base qualities exist here, and no much larger clone lies one base off it. The library was prepared using PCR. This sample was sequenced with an Illumina HiSeq 2500. To reduce PCR and sequencing biases, unique molecular identifiers were built into the TCR beta cDNA libraries. Per 1 to 10 million input T cells, roughly 500,000 cDNA molecules were obtained, such that each molecule approximated one T cell. The same protocol used for the earlier healthy control dataset was applied to prepare and sequence the patient libraries. Samples belonging to the same batch were prepared together, multiplexed and sequenced on a shared HiSeq lane. The source study handled its data this way. MIGEC was used to process the raw barcoded reads, and molecular identifier groups with only a single read were discarded before consensus assembly and CDR3 extraction. VDJtools was used for post-analysis of the clonotype tables, with diversity normalized by down-sampling every dataset to the smallest sample size. To correct batch-related cross-sample contamination, repertoire overlap clustering matched CDR3 amino acid sequences but not nucleotide sequences. Using fastp at Q25 and MiXCR, TCRdb reprocessed the public reads and kept productive beta chains. Entries that share a CDR3 protein sequence are merged under the most common genes and DNA. These V and J calls rely on TCRdb rather than the paper's analysis. This sample lists 500,000 to 600,000 distinct CDR3 sequences; roughly 47% were detected once. Under 2% of the sample lies in the top ten.

These data are taken from a study of post-analysis software for immune sequencing data (dated by TCRdb to the mid-2010s). Broadly, across the study: The recorded disease courses included relapsing-remitting, secondary progressive and progressive-relapsing multiple sclerosis, and some patients had no subtype annotation. Patient repertoires were compared against around 10 previously published healthy control repertoires from donors aged roughly 6 to 26 years. A subset of samples was prepared in parallel using single-end sample barcoding, then pooled and co-amplified after Illumina adapter ligation.

The investigation overall reported the following: Direct clustering with F measure revealed strong co-clustering of samples prepared in the same batch, which led to a batch-effect correction. Significantly lower normalized Chao1 diversity was found in multiple sclerosis patients than in controls, suggesting substantial peripheral T-cell clonal expansion. The control group was slightly older than the multiple sclerosis patient group. Significantly higher frequencies in patients than in controls were found for five TRBV segments, including TRBV5-6, TRBV5-1 and TRBV20-1.

Measured from the cysteine to the phenylalanine, the CDR3 is 15 residues long. Only the CDR3 DNA stays, 45 bases, in frame from base 1. The germline V and J ends show losses of 0 bases and 1 base respectively, and no gene match explains 6 bases of the junction. Taken from the germline V gene (reference sequence), the CDR1 and CDR2 loops are DFQATT and SNEGSKA. TCR beta repertoires were profiled from peripheral blood of some 13 young patients with multiple sclerosis to demonstrate the VDJtools post-analysis software. The patients with multiple sclerosis were children and adolescents between 6 and 15 years of age.

The V gene is TRBV20-1 and the J gene is TRBJ2-7; 7 central bases correspond to TRBD1. This clonotype was obtained from a girl aged 10-17 years with multiple sclerosis. Sequencing was done on a sample of blood. The DNA sequence reads TGCAGTGCTAGAGACTCGGGACAGAGGTCCTACGAGCAGTACTTC. This encodes CSARDSGQRSYEQYF.